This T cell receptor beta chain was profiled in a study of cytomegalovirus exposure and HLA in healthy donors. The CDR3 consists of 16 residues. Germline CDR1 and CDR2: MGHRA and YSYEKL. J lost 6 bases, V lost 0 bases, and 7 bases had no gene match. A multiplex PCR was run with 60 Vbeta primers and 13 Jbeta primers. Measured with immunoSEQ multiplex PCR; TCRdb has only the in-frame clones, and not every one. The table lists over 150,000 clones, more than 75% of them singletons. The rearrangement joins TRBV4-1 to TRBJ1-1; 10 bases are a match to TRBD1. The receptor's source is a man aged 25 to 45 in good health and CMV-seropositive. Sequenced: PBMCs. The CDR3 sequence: CASSQDSRTGGAEAFF. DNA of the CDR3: TGCGCCAGCAGCCAAGATTCCAGGACAGGGGGGGCTGAAGCTTTCTTT.